This T cell receptor beta chain was obtained from a study of shared clonotypes between healthy human individuals. Whole-study results and caveats: Memory subsets had estimated richness that was generally smaller than that of naive subsets. Despite large depth, rarefaction showed incomplete sorted-subset sequencing.

Sequencing was performed with immunoSEQ multiplex PCR; in TCRdb, only in-frame clones are kept and a portion is missing. The table lists 2 million to 2.5 million clones, approximately 94% of them singletons. Every donor was a Caucasian adult from Nashville, Tennessee. About this clone itself: Its cognate antigen is unknown.

The specimen sequenced was naive CD4+ T cells sorted from blood. Subset reported: CD45RA+ positively selected. The receptor comes from a young man in good health.

The CDR3 spells CASRTSGLWDTQYF. The CDR3 region has the DNA TGTGCCAGCAGAACTAGCGGCCTTTGGGATACGCAGTATTTT. V and J are TRBV6-1 and TRBJ2-3; TRBD2 agrees at 8 bases. J was trimmed by 6 bases and V by 6 bases; bases with no gene match: 8. Germline V gene lookup returns CDR1 MNHNS and CDR2 SASEGT. The CDR3 spans 14 residues.